The TCR beta chain under discussion was sequenced for a study of regulatory T cells in long-lasting Graves disease. Study-wide context: Recently diagnosed Graves' patients had received antithyroid drugs for under 3 months.

This CDR3 region has 13 residues. The ends lost 7 bases at V and 6 bases at J; junction bases unmatched: 8. Germline V gives CDR1 MDHEN, CDR2 SYDVKM. General study points: TCR diversity was lower in persistent than newly diagnosed Graves' disease.

Described time point: newly diagnosed GD, antithyroid drugs for less than 3 months. PBMC RNA served as the TCR library source. EDTA tubes collected roughly 9 milliliters of peripheral blood. According to the study, TCR beta libraries were built with iRepertoire HTBI primers and CDR3-region Arm-PCR. TCRdb fed the multiplex PCR reads into MiXCR, producing one record per CDR3 protein. The table shows about 400,000 distinct CDR3 sequences, with approximately 15% occurring only once. A word on this clonotype: Its antigen is unknown.

This sample was shared with a second study, whose subject was T cells in Graves' hyperthyroidism and ophthalmopathy. As reported in that work: Graves' hyperthyroidism was deemed stable given no ophthalmopathy progression within 18 months.

This material consisted of peripheral blood mononuclear cells (PBMCs), taken at new diagnosis, from a patient treated with antithyroid drugs. The TCR originated in a woman in her thirties or forties with Graves disease. The chain carries TRBV28 and TRBJ1-1, with TRBD1 matching 7 bases. The CDR3 DNA follows: TGTGCCAGCACTCTTGACAGGGTCGCTGAAGCTTTCTTT. This translates into CASTLDRVAEAFF.